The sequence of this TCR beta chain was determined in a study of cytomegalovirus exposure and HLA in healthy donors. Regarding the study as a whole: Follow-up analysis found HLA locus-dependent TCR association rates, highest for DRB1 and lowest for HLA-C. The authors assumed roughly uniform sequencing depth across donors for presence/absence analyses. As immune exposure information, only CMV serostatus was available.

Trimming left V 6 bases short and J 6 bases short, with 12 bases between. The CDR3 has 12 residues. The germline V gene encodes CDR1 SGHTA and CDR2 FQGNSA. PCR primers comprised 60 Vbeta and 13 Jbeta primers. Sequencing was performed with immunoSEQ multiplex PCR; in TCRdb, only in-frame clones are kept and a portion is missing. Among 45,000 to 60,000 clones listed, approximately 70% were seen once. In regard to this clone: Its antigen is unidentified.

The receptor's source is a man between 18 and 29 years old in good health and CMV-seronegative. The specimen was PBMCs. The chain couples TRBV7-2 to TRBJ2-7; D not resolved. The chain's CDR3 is CASRLLGFEQYF. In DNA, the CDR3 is TGTGCCAGCAGGCTCCTAGGTTTCGAGCAGTACTTC.